The present entry profiles one TCR beta chain with its context. Its antigen is undetermined. A second PCR of about 7 to 11 cycles used a sample-barcoded 5' primer and a J-beta primer mix. TCRdb analysed the 5' RACE reads with MiXCR anew, one entry per CDR3 protein. The sample contains 700,000 or so distinct CDR3 sequences, approximately 40% of which appear only once. This sample was included in a study of blood T cells in healthy people across ages. Germline V CDR1 and CDR2: LGHNA, YNFKEQ. This CDR3 region has 13 residues. V was trimmed by 4 bases and J by 9 bases, leaving 10 bases between them. Individuals who donated were healthy Caucasians from Russia aged roughly 6 to 95. General study findings and limits: Investigators treated diversity estimates from one million T cells as underestimates. Higher diversity and more naive CD4+ cells were features of long-lived donors, compared to aged donors. In older individuals, TCR beta diversity per million T cells was lower, falling roughly linearly with age.

The TCR comes from a man older than 75 in good health. The material sequenced was blood. The chain employs TRBV4-2 and TRBJ1-6; D not resolved. For the CDR3, the DNA is TGTGCCAGCAGCCGTCTCGAAGGTTCACCCCTCCACTTT. It is translated as CASSRLEGSPLHF.